This TCR beta chain was sequenced for a study of OX40 agonist ivuxolimab in advanced cancers. The overall study: Patients with hepatocellular carcinoma, melanoma, renal cell or head and neck cancer made up the dose-escalation patients.

Sequencing used immunoSEQ multiplex PCR; TCRdb keeps in-frame clones, though not all of them. The repertoire holds about 46,000 clones, with 90% to 95% as singletons. Study-wide results and limits: Low levels of normalized T-cell clonal expansion also appeared in some nonresponders.

Patients with autoimmune history or systemic immunosuppression were excluded. Worth noting for this clone: Its antigen remains unknown.

Germline V gene lookup returns CDR1 SGHNT and CDR2 YYREEE (reference sequence). V shed 4 bases, J shed 6 bases, and the junction held 18 bases outside the gene matches. The CDR3 contains 18 residues. The source of this sequence is an adult with an advanced solid tumor such as melanoma, head and neck, liver or kidney cancer. The sequences come from CD4+ or CD8+ T cells sorted from blood, collected in a trial of the OX40 agonist ivuxolimab. This sequence joins TRBV5-4 and TRBJ1-4, with 7 bases fitting TRBD1. The CDR3 here is CASSPIPARQGGYEKLFF. CDR3 DNA sequence: TGTGCCAGCAGCCCTATACCCGCCCGACAGGGCGGATATGAAAAACTGTTTTTT.